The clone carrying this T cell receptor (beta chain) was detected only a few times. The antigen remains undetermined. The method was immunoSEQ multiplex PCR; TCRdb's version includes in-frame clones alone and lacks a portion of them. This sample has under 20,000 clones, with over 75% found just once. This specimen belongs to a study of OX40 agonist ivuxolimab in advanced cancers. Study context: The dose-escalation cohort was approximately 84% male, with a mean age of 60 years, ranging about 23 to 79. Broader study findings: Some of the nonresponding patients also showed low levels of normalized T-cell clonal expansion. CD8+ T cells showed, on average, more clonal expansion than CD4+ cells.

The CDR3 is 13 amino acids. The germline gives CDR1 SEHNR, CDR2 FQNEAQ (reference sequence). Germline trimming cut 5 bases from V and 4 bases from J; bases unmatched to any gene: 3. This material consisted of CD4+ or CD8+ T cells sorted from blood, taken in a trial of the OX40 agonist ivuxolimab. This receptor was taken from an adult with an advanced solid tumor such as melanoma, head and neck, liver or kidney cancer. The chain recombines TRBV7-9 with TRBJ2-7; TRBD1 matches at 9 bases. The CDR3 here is CASSGTGQYEQYF. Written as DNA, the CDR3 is TGTGCCAGCAGCGGGACAGGGCAATACGAGCAGTACTTC.